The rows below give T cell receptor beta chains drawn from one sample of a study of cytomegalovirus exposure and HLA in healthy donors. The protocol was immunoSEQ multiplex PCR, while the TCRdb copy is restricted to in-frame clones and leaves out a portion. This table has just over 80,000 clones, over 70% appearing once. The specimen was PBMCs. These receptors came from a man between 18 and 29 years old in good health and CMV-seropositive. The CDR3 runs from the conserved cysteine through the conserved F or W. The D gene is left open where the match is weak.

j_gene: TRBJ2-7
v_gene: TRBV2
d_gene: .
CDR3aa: CASSELAGLSYEQYF

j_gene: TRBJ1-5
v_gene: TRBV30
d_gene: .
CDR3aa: CAWSVLVLGVILVSNQPQHF

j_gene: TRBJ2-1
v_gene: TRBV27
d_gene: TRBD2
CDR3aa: CASTGLAGGNEQFF

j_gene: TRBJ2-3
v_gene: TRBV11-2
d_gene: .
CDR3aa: CASWGPGQRDTQYF

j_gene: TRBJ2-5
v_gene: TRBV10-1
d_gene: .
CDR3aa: CASNEAGTETQYF

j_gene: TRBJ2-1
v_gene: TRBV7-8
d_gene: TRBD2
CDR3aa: CASSSNAGGFKQFF

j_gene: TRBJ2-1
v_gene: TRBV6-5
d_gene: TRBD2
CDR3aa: CASSYPKAGVGDEQFF

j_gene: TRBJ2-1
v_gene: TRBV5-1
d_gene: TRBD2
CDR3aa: CASSILAGGNEQFF

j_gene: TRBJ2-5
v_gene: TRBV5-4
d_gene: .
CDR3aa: CASSSKRDQETQYF

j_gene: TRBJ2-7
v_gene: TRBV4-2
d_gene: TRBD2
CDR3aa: CASSLSRGLADSYEQYF

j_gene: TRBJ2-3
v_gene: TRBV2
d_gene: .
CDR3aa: CASSSGHGTDTQYF

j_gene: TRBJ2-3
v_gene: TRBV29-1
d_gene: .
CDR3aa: CSVGTETDTQYF

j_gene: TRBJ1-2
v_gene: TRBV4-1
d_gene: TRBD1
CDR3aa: CASSQDATGRNYGYTF

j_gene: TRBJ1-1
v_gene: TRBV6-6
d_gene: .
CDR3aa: CASSYSQGLMNTEAFF

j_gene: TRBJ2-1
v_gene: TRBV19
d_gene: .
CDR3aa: CASSGHPYNEQFF

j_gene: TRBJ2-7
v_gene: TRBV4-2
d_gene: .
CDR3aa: CASSPQGNPTYEQYF

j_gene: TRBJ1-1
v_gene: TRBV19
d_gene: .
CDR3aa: CASSIVLSSEAFF

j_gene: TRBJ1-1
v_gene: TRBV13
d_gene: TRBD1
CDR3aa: CASSSHRGPDPEAFF

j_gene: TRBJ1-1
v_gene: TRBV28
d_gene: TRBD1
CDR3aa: CASTAGGVAFF

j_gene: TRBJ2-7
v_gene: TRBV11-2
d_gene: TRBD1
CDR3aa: CASSLDRARTGVYEQYF

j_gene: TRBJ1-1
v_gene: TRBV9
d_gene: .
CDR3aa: CASSLTGDTEAFF

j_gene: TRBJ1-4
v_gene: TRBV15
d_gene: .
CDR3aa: CATSRADPGKLFF

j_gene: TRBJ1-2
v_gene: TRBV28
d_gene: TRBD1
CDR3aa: CASSFRGPGGYTF

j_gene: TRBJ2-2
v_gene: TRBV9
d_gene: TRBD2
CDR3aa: CASSVDWTSDGELFF

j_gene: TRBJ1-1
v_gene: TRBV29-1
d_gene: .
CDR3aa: CSVDVQLNTEAFF

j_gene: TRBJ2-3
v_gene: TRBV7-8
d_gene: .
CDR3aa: CASSLLGGTGADTQYF

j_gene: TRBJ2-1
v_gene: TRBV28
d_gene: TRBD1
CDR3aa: CASSSRGRVYNEQFF

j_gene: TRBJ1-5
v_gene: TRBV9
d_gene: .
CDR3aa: CASSVTGENQPQHF

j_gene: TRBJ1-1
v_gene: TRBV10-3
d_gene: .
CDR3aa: CAAHRETGTEAFF

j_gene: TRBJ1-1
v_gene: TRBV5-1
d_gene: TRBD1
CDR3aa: CASSFVTGGSTEAFF

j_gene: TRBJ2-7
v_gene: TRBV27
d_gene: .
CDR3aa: CASFLTGSVEQYF

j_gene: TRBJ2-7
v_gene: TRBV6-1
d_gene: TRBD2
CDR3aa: CASSEHGGLATVGQYF

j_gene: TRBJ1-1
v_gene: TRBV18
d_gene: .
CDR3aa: CATTRDTEAFF

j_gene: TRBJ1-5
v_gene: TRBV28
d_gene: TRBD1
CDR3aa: CASSLFIFRTGDKSQPQHF

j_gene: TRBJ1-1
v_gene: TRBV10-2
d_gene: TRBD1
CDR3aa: CASSTGTGVLLAFF

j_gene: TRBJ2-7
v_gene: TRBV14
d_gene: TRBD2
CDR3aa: CASSQVSSGSREQYF

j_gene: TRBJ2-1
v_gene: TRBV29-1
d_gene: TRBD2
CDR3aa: CSTLGLAGAEQFF

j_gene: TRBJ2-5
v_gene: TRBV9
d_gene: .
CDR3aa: CASSRQRGGETQYF

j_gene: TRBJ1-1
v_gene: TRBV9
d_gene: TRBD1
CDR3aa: CASSVSQGRRTEAFF

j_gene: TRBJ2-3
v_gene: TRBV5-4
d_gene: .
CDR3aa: CASSLGLGGMEDTQYF

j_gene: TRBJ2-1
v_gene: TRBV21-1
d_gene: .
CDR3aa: CASSKVGGCYNEQFF

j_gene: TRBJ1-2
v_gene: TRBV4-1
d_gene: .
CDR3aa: CASSQQVGAEGYTF

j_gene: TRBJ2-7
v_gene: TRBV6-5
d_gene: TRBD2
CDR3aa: CASRREGQSVEQYF